This passage covers 3 T cell receptor beta chains from one sample sequenced in a study of control samples from healthy donors and cancer patients. The assay was immunoSEQ multiplex PCR, and TCRdb's table has in-frame clones only and misses some. The profile shows some 23,000 clones, 75% to 90% of them singletons. The sample taken for sequencing was PBMCs. Receptor source: a man aged 60 to 69 with head and neck cancer.

The J gene is TRBJ1-1, the V gene TRBV30; the D is unclear. V was clipped by 0 bases and J by 4 bases, with 12 bases between them. This CDR3 has 14 residues. Germline lookup yields CDR1 GTSNPN and CDR2 SVGIG (reference sequence). CDR3 in DNA: TGTGCCTGGAGTGTACAAGGCCTTCTCACTGAAGCTTTCTTT. It encodes CAWSVQGLLTEAFF.

The genes are TRBV20-1 and TRBJ1-1; D is ambiguous. Per germline, CDR1 DFQATT and CDR2 SNEGSKA (reference sequence). The CDR3 sequence is 11 residues long. Trimming removed 6 bases from V and 2 bases from J, with 7 bases in between. The CDR3 reads CSAMKNTEAFF. The CDR3 nucleotides read TGCAGTGCAATGAAAAACACTGAAGCTTTCTTT.

This clone was recorded a few times. The chain uses TRBV3-1 (or the pseudogene TRBV3-2) and TRBJ2-3, with TRBD1 identical over 7 bases. The CDR3 extends over 12 amino acids. Germline loops: CDR1 LGHDT, CDR2 YNNKEL (reference sequence). The V gene end was trimmed by 4 bases and the J gene end by 6 bases; junction bases not matched to a gene: 1. The CDR3 nucleotides read TGTGCCAGCAGCCTAGGGGGCGATACGCAGTATTTT. It specifies CASSLGGDTQYF.